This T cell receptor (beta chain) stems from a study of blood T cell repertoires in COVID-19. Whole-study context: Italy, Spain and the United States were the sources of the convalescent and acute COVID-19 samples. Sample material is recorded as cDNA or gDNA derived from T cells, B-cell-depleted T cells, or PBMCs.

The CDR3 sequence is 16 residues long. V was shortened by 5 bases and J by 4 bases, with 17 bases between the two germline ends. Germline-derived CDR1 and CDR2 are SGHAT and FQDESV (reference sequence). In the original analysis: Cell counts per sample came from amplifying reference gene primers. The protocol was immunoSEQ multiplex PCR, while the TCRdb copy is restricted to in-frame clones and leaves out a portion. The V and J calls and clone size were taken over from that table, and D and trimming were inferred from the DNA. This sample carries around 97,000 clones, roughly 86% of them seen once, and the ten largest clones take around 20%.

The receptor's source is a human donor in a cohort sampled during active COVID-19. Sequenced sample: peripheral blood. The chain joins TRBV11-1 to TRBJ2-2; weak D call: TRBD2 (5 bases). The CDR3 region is CASSPYPPGITGELFF. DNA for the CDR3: TGTGCCAGCAGCCCCTACCCCCCGGGAATCACCGGGGAGCTGTTTTTT.